A selection of T cell receptor beta chains follows, all from one sample in a study of T-cell memory formation after mild COVID-19. TCRdb re-derived calls from the 5' RACE reads in MiXCR, one entry per CDR3 protein. Of about 340,000 distinct CDR3 sequences in the sample, 15% were seen once. The sequenced sample was PBMCs or a T cell subset sorted from them (not recorded which). The receptors derive from a man between 18 and 35 years old who had mild COVID-19 (a few samples of this study predate the infection). Cell type and time point are not known. CDR3s include the opening cysteine and the closing phenylalanine or tryptophan. A D gene is named only where the DNA matches it firmly. Clone size is stated in some rows and not others, as once, few, many or a class when expanded.

V gene: TRBV4-3; clone size: few; D gene: TRBD1; J gene: TRBJ1-1; CDR3 DNA: TGCGCCAGCAGCCAAGATGGTGCGAGGGGGCTAGCTGAAGCTTTCTTT; CDR3 protein: CASSQDGARGLAEAFF
V gene: TRBV7-9; clone size: few; D gene: -; J gene: TRBJ1-2; CDR3 DNA: TGTGCCAGCAGCTTAGGCCCGGAGTATAGCTACACCTTC; CDR3 protein: CASSLGPEYSYTF
V gene: TRBV9; clone size: few; D gene: -; J gene: TRBJ2-1; CDR3 DNA: TGTGCCAGCAGCGTGAGTACAGGGACCTACAATGAGCAGTTCTTC; CDR3 protein: CASSVSTGTYNEQFF
V gene: TRBV6-6; clone size: few; D gene: -; J gene: TRBJ2-4; CDR3 DNA: TGTGCCAGCAGCTCCCGAGGGTGGTCGAAAAACATTCAGTACTTC; CDR3 protein: CASSSRGWSKNIQYF
V gene: TRBV25-1; clone size: few; D gene: -; J gene: TRBJ2-2; CDR3 DNA: TGTGCCAGCAGTGAATTATCGGTTGGCGGGGAGCTGTTTTTT; CDR3 protein: CASSELSVGGELFF
V gene: TRBV7-2; clone size: few; D gene: -; J gene: TRBJ1-2; CDR3 DNA: TGTGCCAGCAGCTTAGTTTTCTCCTGGGTTAACTATGGCTACACCTTC; CDR3 protein: CASSLVFSWVNYGYTF
V gene: TRBV7-2; clone size: -; D gene: TRBD2; J gene: TRBJ2-5; CDR3 DNA: TGTGCCAGCAGTCCGCGGTGGGGGGGGGAGACCCAGTACTTC; CDR3 protein: CASSPRWGGETQYF
V gene: TRBV7-9; clone size: -; D gene: -; J gene: TRBJ1-6; CDR3 DNA: TGTGCCAGCAGCTCCTATCGTTCACCCCTCCACTTT; CDR3 protein: CASSSYRSPLHF
V gene: TRBV7-6; clone size: -; D gene: -; J gene: TRBJ1-1; CDR3 DNA: TGTGCCAGCAGGCGCCCGGGATTGAACACTGAAGCTTTCTTT; CDR3 protein: CASRRPGLNTEAFF
V gene: TRBV10-3; clone size: -; D gene: -; J gene: TRBJ2-2; CDR3 DNA: TGTGCCATCAGTGAGTCGAACGGCGGGGAGCTGTTTTTT; CDR3 protein: CAISESNGGELFF
V gene: TRBV12-3/TRBV12-4; clone size: -; D gene: TRBD1; J gene: TRBJ2-2; CDR3 DNA: TGTGCCAGCAGTCCCCGGGACAGACGGAACACCGGGGAGCTGTTTTTT; CDR3 protein: CASSPRDRRNTGELFF
V gene: TRBV12-3/TRBV12-4; clone size: -; D gene: -; J gene: TRBJ2-1; CDR3 DNA: TGTGCCAGCAGTTTCCAGGGCCCTACGGGACTTCCACCGTTAAGACACAATGAGCAGTTCTTC; CDR3 protein: CASSFQGPTGLPPLRHNEQFF
V gene: TRBV7-2; clone size: many; D gene: -; J gene: TRBJ2-3; CDR3 DNA: TGTGCCAGCAGCTTAAACGGGGTCACAGATACGCAGTATTTT; CDR3 protein: CASSLNGVTDTQYF
V gene: TRBV12-3/TRBV12-4; clone size: many; D gene: -; J gene: TRBJ2-7; CDR3 DNA: TGTGCCAGCAGTTCGACGGTTCAAAACTACGAGCAGTACTTC; CDR3 protein: CASSSTVQNYEQYF
V gene: TRBV20-1; clone size: many; D gene: -; J gene: TRBJ2-2; CDR3 DNA: TGCAGTGCTAGAGATATAAGAACGCTCCTGGCTTCGAACACCGGGGAGCTGTTTTTT; CDR3 protein: CSARDIRTLLASNTGELFF
V gene: TRBV9; clone size: -; D gene: -; J gene: TRBJ1-2; CDR3 DNA: TGTGCCAGCGGAGCGGAGGGAAGGGGCTACACCTTC; CDR3 protein: CASGAEGRGYTF